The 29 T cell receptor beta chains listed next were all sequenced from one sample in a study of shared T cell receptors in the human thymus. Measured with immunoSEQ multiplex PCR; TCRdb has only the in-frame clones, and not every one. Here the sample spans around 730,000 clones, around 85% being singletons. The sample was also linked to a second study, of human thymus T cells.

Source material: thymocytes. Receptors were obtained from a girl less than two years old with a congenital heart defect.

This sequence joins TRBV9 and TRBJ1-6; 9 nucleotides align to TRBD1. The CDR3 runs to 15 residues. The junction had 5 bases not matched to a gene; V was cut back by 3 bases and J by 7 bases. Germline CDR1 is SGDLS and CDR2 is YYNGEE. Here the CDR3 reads CASSEGQGKNSPLHF. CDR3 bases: TGTGCCAGCAGCGAGGGACAGGGAAAGAATTCACCCCTCCACTTT.

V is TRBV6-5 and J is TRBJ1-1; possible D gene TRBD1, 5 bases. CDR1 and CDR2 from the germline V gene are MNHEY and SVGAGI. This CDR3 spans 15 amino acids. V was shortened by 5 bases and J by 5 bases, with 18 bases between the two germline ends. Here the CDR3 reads CASSLLNFQGTEAFF. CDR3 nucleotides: TGTGCCAGCAGTCTCCTGAACTTTCAGGGAACTGAAGCTTTCTTT.

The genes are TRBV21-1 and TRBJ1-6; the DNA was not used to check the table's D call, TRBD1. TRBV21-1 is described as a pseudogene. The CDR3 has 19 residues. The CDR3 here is CASIHWTGAYSSYNSPLHF. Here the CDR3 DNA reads TGTGCCAGCATTCACTGGACAGGAGCTTATAGCTCCTATAATTCACCCCTCCACTTT.

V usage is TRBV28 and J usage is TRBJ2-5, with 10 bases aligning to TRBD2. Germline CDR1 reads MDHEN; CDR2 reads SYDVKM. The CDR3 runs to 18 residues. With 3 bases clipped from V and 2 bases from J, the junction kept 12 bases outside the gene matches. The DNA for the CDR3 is TGTGCCAGCAGTTTTCCGTGGTTTGTAGCGGGGGGTCAAGAGACCCAGTACTTC. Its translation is CASSFPWFVAGGQETQYF.

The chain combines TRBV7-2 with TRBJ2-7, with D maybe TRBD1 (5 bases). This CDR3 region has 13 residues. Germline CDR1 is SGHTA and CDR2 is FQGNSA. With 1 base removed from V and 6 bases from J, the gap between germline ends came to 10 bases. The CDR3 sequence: CASSLVAGLEQYF. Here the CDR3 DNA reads TGTGCCAGCAGCTTAGTTGCAGGGCTCGAGCAGTACTTC.

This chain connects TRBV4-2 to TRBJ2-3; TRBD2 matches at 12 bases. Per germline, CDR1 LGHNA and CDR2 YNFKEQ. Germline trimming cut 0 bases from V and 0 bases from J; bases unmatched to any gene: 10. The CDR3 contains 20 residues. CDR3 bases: TGTGCCAGCAGCCAAGATCGGAGGACTAGCGGGGACGCTAGCACAGATACGCAGTATTTT. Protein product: CASSQDRRTSGDASTDTQYF.

This chain's CDR3 is CASSFDLGGGDYGYTF. The CDR3 DNA follows: TGCGCCAGCAGCTTTGATCTGGGTGGCGGGGATTATGGCTACACCTTC. The genes are TRBV5-1 and TRBJ1-2; D remains ambiguous. V was clipped by 2 bases and J by 5 bases, with 19 bases between them. The germline V gene encodes CDR1 SGHRS and CDR2 YFSETQ. The CDR3 consists of 16 residues.

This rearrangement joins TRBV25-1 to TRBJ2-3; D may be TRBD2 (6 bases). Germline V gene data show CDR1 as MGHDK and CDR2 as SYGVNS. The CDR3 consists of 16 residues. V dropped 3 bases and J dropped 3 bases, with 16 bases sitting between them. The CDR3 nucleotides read TGTGCCAGCAGTGAGGACACCGGGACTGATACAGATACGCAGTATTTT. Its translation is CASSEDTGTDTDTQYF.

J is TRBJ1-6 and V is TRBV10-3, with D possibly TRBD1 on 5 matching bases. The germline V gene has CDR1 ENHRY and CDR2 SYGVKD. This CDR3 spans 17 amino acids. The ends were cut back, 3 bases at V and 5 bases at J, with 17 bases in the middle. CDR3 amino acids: CAISDRQGGVDNSPLHF. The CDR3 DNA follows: TGTGCCATCAGTGATAGGCAGGGTGGGGTCGATAATTCACCCCTCCACTTT.

The CDR3 here is CASSPGTGGVYGYTF. The CDR3 region has the DNA TGTGCCAGCAGCCCCGGGACAGGAGGCGTCTATGGCTACACCTTC. The chain joins TRBV6-5 to TRBJ1-2; 8 bases align to TRBD1. Germline CDR1 reads MNHEY; CDR2 reads SVGAGI. V shed 6 bases, J shed 4 bases, and the junction held 10 bases outside the gene matches. This CDR3 has 15 amino acids.

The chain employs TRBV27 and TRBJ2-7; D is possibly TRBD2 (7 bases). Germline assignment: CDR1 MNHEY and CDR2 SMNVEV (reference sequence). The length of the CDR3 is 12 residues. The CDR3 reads CATGASGYEQYF. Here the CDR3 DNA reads TGTGCTACGGGGGCTAGCGGCTACGAGCAGTACTTC.

CDR3 sequence: CASRNRDRTNTIYF. Written as DNA, the CDR3 is TGTGCCAGCAGAAACCGGGACAGGACGAACACCATATATTTT. V gene TRBV6-1 combines with J gene TRBJ1-3; TRBD1 agrees at 8 bases. Germline V gene data show CDR1 as MNHNS and CDR2 as SASEGT. This CDR3 spans 14 amino acids. V lost 6 bases, J lost 7 bases, and 8 bases stayed unmatched.

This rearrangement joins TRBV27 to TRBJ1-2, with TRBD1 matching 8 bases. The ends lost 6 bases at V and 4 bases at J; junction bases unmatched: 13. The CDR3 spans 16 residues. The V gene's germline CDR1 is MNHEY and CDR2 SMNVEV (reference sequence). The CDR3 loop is CASSKTLDRGPYGYTF. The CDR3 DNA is TGTGCCAGCAGCAAGACTCTTGACAGGGGACCCTATGGCTACACCTTC.

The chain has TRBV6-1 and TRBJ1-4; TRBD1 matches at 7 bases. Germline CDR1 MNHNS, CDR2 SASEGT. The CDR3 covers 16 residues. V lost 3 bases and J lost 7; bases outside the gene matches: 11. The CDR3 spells CASSDSTGVGREKLFF. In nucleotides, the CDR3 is TGTGCCAGCAGTGATTCCACAGGGGTAGGTCGTGAAAAACTGTTTTTT.

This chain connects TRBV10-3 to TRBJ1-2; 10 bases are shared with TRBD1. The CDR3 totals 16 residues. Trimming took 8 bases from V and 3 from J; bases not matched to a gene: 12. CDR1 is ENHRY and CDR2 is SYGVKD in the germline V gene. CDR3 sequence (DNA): TGTGCCATCCAAGGACGACAGGGGGCTTCCGACTATGGCTACACCTTC. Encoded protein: CAIQGRQGASDYGYTF.

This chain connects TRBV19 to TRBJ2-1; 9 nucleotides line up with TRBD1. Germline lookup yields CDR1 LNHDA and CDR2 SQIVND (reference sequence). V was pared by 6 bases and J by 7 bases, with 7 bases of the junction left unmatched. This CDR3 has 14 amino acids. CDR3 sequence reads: CASSLDRGGNEQFF. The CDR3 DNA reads TGTGCCAGTAGCCTGGACAGGGGAGGGAATGAGCAGTTCTTC.

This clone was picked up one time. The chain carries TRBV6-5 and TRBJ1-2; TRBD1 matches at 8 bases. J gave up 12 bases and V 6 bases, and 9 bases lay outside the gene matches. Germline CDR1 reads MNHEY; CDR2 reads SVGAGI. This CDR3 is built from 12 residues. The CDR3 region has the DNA TGTGCCAGCAGCCACCAGGACAGGGAGAACACCTTC. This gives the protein CASSHQDRENTF.

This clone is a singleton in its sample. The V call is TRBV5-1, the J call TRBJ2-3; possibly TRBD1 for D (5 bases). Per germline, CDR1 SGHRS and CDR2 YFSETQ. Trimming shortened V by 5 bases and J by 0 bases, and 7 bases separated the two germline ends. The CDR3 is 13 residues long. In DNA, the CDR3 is TGCGCCAGCAGGGGGCAGAGCACAGATACGCAGTATTTT. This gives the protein CASRGQSTDTQYF.

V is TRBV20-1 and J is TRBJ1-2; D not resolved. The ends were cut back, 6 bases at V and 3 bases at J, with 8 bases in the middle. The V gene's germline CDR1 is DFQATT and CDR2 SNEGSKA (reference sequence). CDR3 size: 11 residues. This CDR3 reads CSAPPDYGYTF. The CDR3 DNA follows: TGCAGTGCCCCACCGGACTATGGCTACACCTTC.

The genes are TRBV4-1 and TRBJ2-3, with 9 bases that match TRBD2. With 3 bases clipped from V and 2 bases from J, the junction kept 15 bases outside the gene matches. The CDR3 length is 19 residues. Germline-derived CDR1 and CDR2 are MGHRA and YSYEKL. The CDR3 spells CASSQVLRIAGANTDTQYF. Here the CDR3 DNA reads TGCGCCAGCAGCCAGGTCCTCAGAATAGCGGGGGCGAACACAGATACGCAGTATTTT.

CDR3 sequence reads: CASSQLLRQGADEQFF. CDR3 coding DNA: TGCGCCAGCAGCCAACTCTTGAGACAGGGGGCGGACGAGCAGTTCTTC. V usage is TRBV10-1 and J usage is TRBJ2-1; TRBD1 agrees at 10 bases. Germline CDR1 is WNHNN and CDR2 is SYGVQD (reference sequence). Trimming at V came to 6 bases and at J to 10 bases, leaving 15 bases not matched to a gene. The CDR3 is 16 residues long.

For the CDR3, the DNA is TGTGCCAGCAGCTTGGACCCTGACAGGGATGAAGCTTTCTTT. Its translation: CASSLDPDRDEAFF. The chain joins TRBV5-8 to TRBJ1-1, with 7 bases that match TRBD1. Germline CDR1 and CDR2: SGHTS and YDEGEE. This CDR3 is 14 amino acids long. V gave up 0 bases and J gave up 7 bases; unmatched junction bases: 6. Full variable domain (missing parts from reference TRBV5-8 and TRBJ1-1): EAGVTQSPTHLIKTRGQQATLRCSPISGHTSVYWYQQALGLGLQFLLWYDEGEERNRGNFPPRFSGRQFPNYSSELNVNALELEDSALYLCASSLDPDRDEAFFGQGTRLTVV.

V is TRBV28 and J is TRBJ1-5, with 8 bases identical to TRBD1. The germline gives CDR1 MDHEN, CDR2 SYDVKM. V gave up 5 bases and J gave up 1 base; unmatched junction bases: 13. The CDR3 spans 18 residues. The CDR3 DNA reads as TGTGCCAGCAGTACACCGGACAGGGCGAGGGTAAGCAATCAGCCCCAGCATTTT. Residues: CASSTPDRARVSNQPQHF.

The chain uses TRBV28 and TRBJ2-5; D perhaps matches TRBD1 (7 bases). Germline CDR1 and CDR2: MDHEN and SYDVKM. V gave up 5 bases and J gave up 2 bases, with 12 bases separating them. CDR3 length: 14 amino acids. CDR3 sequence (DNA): TGTGCCAGCAGTCCGCGGGGACAGCAAGAGACCCAGTACTTC. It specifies CASSPRGQQETQYF.

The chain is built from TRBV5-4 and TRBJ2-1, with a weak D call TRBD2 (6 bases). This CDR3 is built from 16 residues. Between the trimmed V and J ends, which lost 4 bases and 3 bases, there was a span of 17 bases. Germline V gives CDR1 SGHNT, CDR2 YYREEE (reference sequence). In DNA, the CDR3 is TGTGCCAGCAGCCTGACCGACGGGGGAAGCTACAATGAGCAGTTCTTC. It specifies CASSLTDGGSYNEQFF.

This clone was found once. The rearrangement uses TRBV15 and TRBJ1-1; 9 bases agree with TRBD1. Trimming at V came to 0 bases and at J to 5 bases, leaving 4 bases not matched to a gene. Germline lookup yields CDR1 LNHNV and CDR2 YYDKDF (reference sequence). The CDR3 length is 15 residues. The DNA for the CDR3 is TGTGCCACCAGCAGAGAAGACAGGGGGACAACTGAAGCTTTCTTT. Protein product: CATSREDRGTTEAFF.

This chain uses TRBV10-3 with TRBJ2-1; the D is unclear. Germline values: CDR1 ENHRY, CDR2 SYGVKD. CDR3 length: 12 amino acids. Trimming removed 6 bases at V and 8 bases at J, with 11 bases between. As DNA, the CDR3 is TGTGCCATCAGATCAACGTCGGATGAGCAGTTCTTC. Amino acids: CAIRSTSDEQFF.

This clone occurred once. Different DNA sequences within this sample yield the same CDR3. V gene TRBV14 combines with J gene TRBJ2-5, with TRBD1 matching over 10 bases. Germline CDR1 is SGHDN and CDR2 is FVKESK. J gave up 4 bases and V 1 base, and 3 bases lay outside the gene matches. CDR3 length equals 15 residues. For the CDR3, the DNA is TGTGCCAGCAGCCAAGGGGACAGGGGAGGAGAGACCCAGTACTTC. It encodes CASSQGDRGGETQYF.

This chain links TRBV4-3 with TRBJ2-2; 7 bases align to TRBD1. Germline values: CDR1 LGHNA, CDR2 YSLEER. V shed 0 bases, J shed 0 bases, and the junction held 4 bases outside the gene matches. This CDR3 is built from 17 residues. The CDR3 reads CASSQDGGQANTGELFF. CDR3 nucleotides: TGCGCCAGCAGCCAAGACGGTGGACAGGCGAACACCGGGGAGCTGTTTTTT.